These 27 T cell receptor beta chains originate from one sample sequenced in a study of patients and donors after allogeneic stem cell transplantation (dated by TCRdb to about 2020). Libraries were prepared through RT-PCR. For sequencing, a NextSeq 550 was employed. The public sequencing data were trimmed at Q25 with fastp and processed into clonotypes with MiXCR by TCRdb, which kept only in-frame beta chains. Merged by CDR3 protein, the rows form single entries marked with the most common genes and DNA. This sample gives tens of thousands of distinct CDR3 sequences in total; 26% of them show up just once. The ten biggest clones cover less than 30% of the sample. Material: blood, either unsorted or a sorted T cell fraction (not recorded which). The source of these receptors is a human donor who was either an allogeneic HSCT recipient or a stem cell or donor lymphocyte infusion donor (not recorded which). It is not recorded whose cells these are; they may come from a transplant donor.

This clonotype has more than one count but fewer than ten. The chain employs TRBV4-3 and TRBJ1-1, with a tentative D call TRBD1 (5 bases). Germline V gene lookup returns CDR1 LGHNA and CDR2 YSLEER. This CDR3 is built from 15 residues. V lost 3 bases, J lost 0 bases, and 11 bases lay in between. The CDR3 region is CASSHGGGMNTEAFF. The CDR3 DNA reads TGCGCCAGCAGCCATGGGGGTGGCATGAACACTGAAGCTTTCTTT.

The chain joins TRBV20-1 to TRBJ1-6; 7 nucleotides match TRBD1. V shed 1 base, J shed 5 bases, and the junction held 2 bases outside the gene matches. The CDR3 has 14 residues. Germline CDR1 DFQATT, CDR2 SNEGSKA (reference sequence). The CDR3 nucleotides are TGCAGTGCTAGAGCGGGACAGAATAATTCACCCCTCCACTTT. Its protein is CSARAGQNNSPLHF.

V is TRBV27 and J is TRBJ2-7, with D uncertain. The germline CDR1 and CDR2 sequences are MNHEY and SMNVEV (reference sequence). The CDR3 is 12 amino acids. With 4 bases removed from V and 3 bases from J, the gap between germline ends came to 7 bases. The CDR3 nucleotides read TGTGCCAGCAGTTCCCCAGGCTACGAGCAGTACTTC. Translated: CASSSPGYEQYF.

This clonotype was found a few times. The chain joins TRBV7-2 to TRBJ2-4, with 8 bases aligning to TRBD1. Germline V lookup: CDR1 SGHTA, CDR2 FQGNSA. The CDR3 has 17 residues. Trimming cost V 6 bases and J 2 bases; bases outside gene matches: 12. The CDR3 DNA is TGTGCCAGCAGTTTCGTATCAGGGGGCGCGCCCAAAAACATTCAGTACTTC. Residues: CASSFVSGGAPKNIQYF. Combining the CDR3 with reference TRBV7-2 and TRBJ2-4 gives the whole variable domain GAGVSQSPSNKVTEKGKDVELRCDPISGHTALYWYRQSLGQGLEFLIYFQGNSAPDKSGLPSDRFSAERTGGSVSTLTIQRTQQEDSAVYLCASSFVSGGAPKNIQYFGAGTRLSVL.

This clonotype was observed a single time. The chain joins TRBV18 to TRBJ1-3; D is unclear. With 1 base removed from V and 3 bases from J, the gap between germline ends came to 16 bases. Germline lookup yields CDR1 KGHSH and CDR2 LQKENI. The CDR3 runs to 17 residues. CDR3: CASSPLSEVKDGNTIYF. CDR3 in DNA: TGTGCCAGCTCACCACTCTCTGAAGTAAAAGATGGAAACACCATATATTTT.

V and J are TRBV7-3 and TRBJ1-2; D perhaps matches TRBD1 (5 bases). This CDR3 is built from 13 residues. With 2 bases removed from V and 4 bases from J, the gap between germline ends came to 8 bases. The germline V gene has CDR1 SGHTA and CDR2 FQGTGA. The CDR3 sequence: CASSLGGAYGYTF. In nucleotides, the CDR3 is TGTGCCAGCAGCTTAGGAGGGGCCTATGGCTACACCTTC.

This clonotype came up a few times. The chain has TRBV18 and TRBJ1-2; 7 bases are shared with TRBD1. The V gene's germline CDR1 is KGHSH and CDR2 LQKENI. The CDR3 totals 16 residues. Trimming took 3 bases from V and 7 from J; bases not matched to a gene: 14. In DNA form, the CDR3 reads TGTGCCAGCTCACCGCAGAACTCACAGGGGATTCGTGGCTACACCTTC. This translates into CASSPQNSQGIRGYTF. Combining the CDR3 with reference TRBV18 and TRBJ1-2 gives the whole variable domain NAGVMQNPRHLVRRRGQEARLRCSPMKGHSHVYWYRQLPEEGLKFMVYLQKENIIDESGMPKERFSAEFPKEGPSILRIQQVVRGDSAAYFCASSPQNSQGIRGYTFGSGTRLTVV.

This clonotype showed up just once. The junction shows a germline mismatch at one end, possibly a read error. V usage is TRBV20-1 and J usage is TRBJ2-7; TRBD1 might be the D (5 bases). The germline V gene encodes CDR1 DFQATT and CDR2 SNEGSKA (reference sequence). The CDR3 consists of 13 residues. In DNA form, the CDR3 reads TGCAGTGCCCTAGGGGCGGATTCCTACGAGCAGTGCTTC. Translation: CSALGADSYEQCF.

This clonotype qualifies as medium-sized. The chain has TRBV24-1 and TRBJ2-3; 7 bases map to TRBD1. The CDR3 runs 13 residues. Per the germline V gene, CDR1 is KGHDR and CDR2 is SFDVKD. J gave up 3 bases and V 10 bases, and 6 bases lay outside the gene matches. The chain's CDR3 is CATSQGDTDTQYF. CDR3 DNA sequence: TGTGCCACTTCCCAGGGGGATACAGATACGCAGTATTTT.

This clonotype was counted a few times. V usage is TRBV4-1 and J usage is TRBJ2-2; perhaps TRBD1 as D (6 bases). Germline CDR1 reads MGHRA; CDR2 reads YSYEKL. The CDR3 runs 16 residues. V was shortened by 0 bases and J by 5 bases, with 13 bases between the two germline ends. CDR3: CASSQDAAGVTGELFF. DNA for the CDR3: TGCGCCAGCAGCCAAGATGCGGCAGGGGTGACCGGGGAGCTGTTTTTT.

The chain recombines TRBV29-1 with TRBJ2-4, with D unclear. Looked up from germline, CDR1 is SQVTM and CDR2 is ANQGSEA. This CDR3 region has 16 residues. V lost 0 bases and J 0 bases, leaving 12 bases between the germline ends. CDR3 DNA sequence: TGCAGCGTTGAAGATCCCGGGCTCGTAGCCAAAAACATTCAGTACTTC. This translates into CSVEDPGLVAKNIQYF. Full variable domain (remainder filled in from reference TRBV29-1 and TRBJ2-4): SAVISQKPSRDICQRGTSLTIQCQVDSQVTMMFWYRQQPGQSLTLIATANQGSEATYESGFVIDKFPISRPNLTFSTLTVSNMSPEDSSIYLCSVEDPGLVAKNIQYFGAGTRLSVL.

The rearrangement links TRBV25-1 to TRBJ2-6; D gene ambiguous. Germline loops: CDR1 MGHDK, CDR2 SYGVNS. The germline V and J ends were trimmed by 3 bases and 0 bases, with 9 bases remaining between them. This CDR3 contains 16 residues. As DNA, the CDR3 is TGTGCCAGCAGTGAGGGCAGCCACTCTGGGGCCAACGTCCTGACTTTC. This codes for CASSEGSHSGANVLTF.

The chain combines TRBV2 with TRBJ2-2; D ambiguous. CDR1 and CDR2 from the germline V gene are SNHLY and FYNNEI. V lost 4 bases to trimming and J lost 4 bases, with 7 bases between them. CDR3 length: 13 amino acids. The CDR3, as DNA: TGTGCCAGCAGTGTCCTTCGCACCGGGGAGCTGTTTTTT. Translating it yields CASSVLRTGELFF.

This rearrangement joins TRBV5-1 to TRBJ2-2, with D possibly called TRBD1 or TRBD2 (5 bases each). Germline V gene data show CDR1 as SGHRS and CDR2 as YFSETQ. Deletions cut 5 bases from V and 6 bases from J, with 23 bases between. The CDR3 is 17 amino acids. CDR3 bases: TGCGCCAGCAGAAGAGTCGGAAGAACCCAGGGAGCCGGGGAGCTGTTTTTT. It yields the protein CASRRVGRTQGAGELFF.

This clonotype came up a few times. V is TRBV7-3 and J is TRBJ2-3; TRBD2 matches 12 bases. Germline V CDR1 and CDR2: SGHTA, FQGTGA. The CDR3 totals 18 residues. With V trimmed by 4 bases and J by 0 bases, 8 bases remained unmatched. The CDR3 nucleotides read TGTGCCAGCAGCTCTACGCTTACTAGCGGGGGGAGCACAGATACGCAGTATTTT. It translates to CASSSTLTSGGSTDTQYF.

V usage is TRBV6-5 and J usage is TRBJ1-1, with a weak D call TRBD1 (6 bases). Germline V CDR1 and CDR2: MNHEY, SVGAGI. V lost 6 bases, J lost 1 base, and 12 bases lay in between. The CDR3 has 14 amino acids. The CDR3 loop reads CASSFRGENTEAFF. CDR3 DNA: TGTGCCAGCAGCTTCAGGGGTGAGAACACTGAAGCTTTCTTT.

The J gene is TRBJ1-5, the V gene TRBV27, with a possible D match to TRBD1 (6 bases). Trimming left V 6 bases short and J 1 base short, with 10 bases between. There are 14 residues in the CDR3. Germline loops: CDR1 MNHEY, CDR2 SMNVEV (reference sequence). CDR3 DNA: TGTGCCAGCAGAATACAGGGAAGCAATCAGCCCCAGCATTTT. Protein product: CASRIQGSNQPQHF.

The sample holds a few counts of this clonotype. The chain recombines TRBV5-1 with TRBJ1-1; maybe TRBD1 (5 bases). CDR3 length: 13 residues. The germline gives CDR1 SGHRS, CDR2 YFSETQ. The V end was cut by 6 bases, the J end by 4 bases, with 13 bases between. The CDR3 spells CASMGGSFTEAFF. Here the CDR3 DNA reads TGCGCCAGCATGGGGGGTTCTTTCACTGAAGCTTTCTTT.

V is TRBV12-3 or TRBV12-4 and J is TRBJ2-2; D is undetermined. V was trimmed by 4 bases and J by 0 bases, leaving 12 bases between them. The CDR3 spans 16 residues. In DNA, the CDR3 is TGTGCCAGCAGTTCTCCAGGTCGCCCGAACACCGGGGAGCTGTTTTTT. Translation: CASSSPGRPNTGELFF.

There are a few counts of this clonotype. The chain joins TRBV21-1 to TRBJ2-1; the D call TRBD1 from the table was never checked on the DNA. TRBV21-1 is a pseudogene. The CDR3 consists of 15 residues. CDR3 in DNA: TGTGCCAGCGGGAATCCCTGTTTCGTCTACAATGAGCAGTTCTTC. It specifies CASGNPCFVYNEQFF.

The chain uses TRBV7-9 and TRBJ2-6; D ambiguous. Trimming pared 1 base from V and 0 bases from J, leaving 4 bases between. The CDR3 extends over 15 amino acids. Germline V lookup: CDR1 SEHNR, CDR2 FQNEAQ (reference sequence). CDR3 DNA: TGTGCCAGCAGCTTAGGAGTCTCTGGGGCCAACGTCCTGACTTTC. Residues: CASSLGVSGANVLTF.

This clonotype was seen only a few times. CDR3 protein: CASTRGRDSYGYTF. The CDR3, as DNA: TGTGCCAGCACGCGGGGGCGCGACTCCTATGGCTACACCTTC. The chain uses TRBV6-1 and TRBJ1-2, with D tentatively TRBD1 (6 bases). Trimming took off 7 bases at V and 4 bases at J, with 16 bases between the two ends. The CDR3 contains 14 residues. Germline assignment: CDR1 MNHNS and CDR2 SASEGT.

The table lists this clonotype with a few counts. The genes are TRBV7-8 and TRBJ1-1; D remains ambiguous. Germline loops: CDR1 SGHVS, CDR2 FQNEAQ. This CDR3 region has 15 residues. With 1 base removed from V and 1 base from J, the gap between germline ends came to 10 bases. In DNA, the CDR3 is TGTGCCAGCAGCTTAGTTGTAGGCCCGAACACTGAAGCTTTCTTT. Protein: CASSLVVGPNTEAFF.

The chain is built from TRBV7-4 and TRBJ1-1; D is ambiguous. The germline CDR1 and CDR2 sequences are SGHVT and SQSDAQ. The CDR3 runs 14 residues. V lost 4 bases to trimming and J lost 0 bases, with 9 bases between them. The CDR3 sequence is CASSSSDLNTEAFF. The CDR3 DNA is TGTGCCAGCAGCTCTTCGGACCTGAACACTGAAGCTTTCTTT. The full variable domain, its missing parts supplied by reference TRBV7-4 and TRBJ1-1, is GAGVSQSPRYKVAKRGRDVALRCDSISGHVTLYWYRQTLGQGSEVLTYSQSDAQRDKSGRPSGRFSAERPERSVSTLKIQRTEQGDSAVYLCASSSSDLNTEAFFGQGTRLTVV.

This chain connects TRBV5-5 to TRBJ2-7; D may be TRBD1 or TRBD2 (5 bases each). The V gene lost 4 bases and the J gene lost 3 bases, with 17 bases spanning the gap. This CDR3 region has 15 residues. CDR1 SGHKS and CDR2 YYEKEE come from the germline V gene (reference sequence). The CDR3 spells CASSAAGALVYEQYF. CDR3 sequence (DNA): TGTGCCAGCAGCGCGGCCGGGGCCCTCGTCTACGAGCAGTACTTC.

This chain connects TRBV4-3 to TRBJ1-1; TRBD1 matches at 9 bases. J lost 6 bases, V lost 3 bases, and 14 bases had no gene match. The V gene's germline CDR1 is LGHNA and CDR2 YSLEER. The CDR3 is 17 residues long. DNA of the CDR3: TGCGCCAGCAGCCATCAGGTCCCGGGACAGGGACTGGCTGAAGCTTTCTTT. Its protein is CASSHQVPGQGLAEAFF.

This clonotype was recorded only once. The chain is built from TRBV18 and TRBJ1-1, with D perhaps TRBD1 (6 bases). In germline, CDR1 is KGHSH, CDR2 LQKENI. CDR3 length equals 14 residues. The ends were cut back, 4 bases at V and 4 bases at J, with 13 bases in the middle. CDR3: CASSRHRVITEAFF. CDR3 nucleotide sequence: TGTGCCAGCTCACGCCACAGGGTTATCACTGAAGCTTTCTTT.